What follows are 22 T cell receptor beta chains derived from one specimen sequenced in a study of T cell responses to AZD1222 COVID-19 vaccine. Produced via immunoSEQ multiplex PCR; TCRdb's table is partial and in-frame only. The sample includes tens of thousands of clones, 80% to 95% of them seen just once. The specimen was peripheral blood, collected 28 days after the second AZD1222 dose. These receptors all come from an adult who received the AZD1222 COVID-19 vaccine.

The rearrangement uses TRBV7-9 and TRBJ1-4; 9 bases map to TRBD1. CDR3 size: 15 residues. The trim removed 5 bases at V and 8 bases at J, leaving 9 bases unmatched. Germline loops: CDR1 SEHNR, CDR2 FQNEAQ (reference sequence). The CDR3 reads CASSLRQGEGEKLFF. CDR3 bases: TGTGCCAGCAGCCTCAGACAGGGGGAGGGCGAAAAACTGTTTTTT.

The CDR3 is CASSQKRTGGDGYTF. CDR3 nucleotide sequence: TGCGCCAGCAGTCAAAAACGGACAGGGGGCGATGGCTACACCTTC. V gene TRBV23-1 combines with J gene TRBJ1-2, with 11 bases identical to TRBD1. TRBV23-1 is reported as an ORF; its role is uncertain. The CDR3 consists of 15 residues. After removal of 2 bases from V and 6 bases from J, the junction contained 5 bases not matched to a gene.

V and J are TRBV13 and TRBJ1-2; no firm D call. In germline, CDR1 is PRHDT, CDR2 FYEKMQ (reference sequence). The CDR3 totals 13 residues. V dropped 8 bases and J dropped 4 bases, with 14 bases sitting between them. The CDR3 coding sequence is TGTGCCAGCGGATCTGGGCCTCTCTATGGCTACACCTTC. Translated, it gives CASGSGPLYGYTF. The full variable domain, completed using reference TRBV13 and TRBJ1-2, is AAGVIQSPRHLIKEKRETATLKCYPIPRHDTVYWYQQGPGQDPQFLISFYEKMQSDKGSIPDRFSAQQFSDYHSELNMSSLELGDSALYFCASGSGPLYGYTFGSGTRLTVV.

The chain uses TRBV6-5 and TRBJ2-5, with TRBD1 identical over 8 bases. The CDR3 spans 14 residues. V was pared by 7 bases and J by 2 bases, with 6 bases of the junction left unmatched. Germline loops: CDR1 MNHEY, CDR2 SVGAGI. The CDR3 here is CASTEGQEQETQYF. The CDR3 bases are TGTGCCAGCACAGAGGGACAGGAGCAAGAGACCCAGTACTTC.

The sample holds one count of this clone. The V call is TRBV29-1, the J call TRBJ1-2; a possible D gene is TRBD1 (5 bases). V was cut by 2 bases and J by 6 bases, with 10 bases left in between. Germline lookup yields CDR1 SQVTM and CDR2 ANQGSEA. The CDR3 has 12 amino acids. Written as DNA, the CDR3 is TGCAGCGTTGAATCCCAGGGAGATGGCTACACCTTC. Translation gives CSVESQGDGYTF.

DNA for the CDR3: TGTGCCAGCAGCTTAGAGGTTCTGTGGACCGACGCAAACACTGAAGCTTTCTTT. Translated: CASSLEVLWTDANTEAFF. The chain recombines TRBV11-2 with TRBJ1-1; no firm D call. CDR1 SGHAT and CDR2 FQNNGV come from the germline V gene. The ends were cut back, 0 bases at V and 2 bases at J, with 19 bases in the middle. This CDR3 contains 18 residues.

The CDR3 nucleotides are TGTGCCAGCACCAAAAGTCCCGGGACAACGCCATCTTACACTGAAGCTTTCTTT. Amino acids: CASTKSPGTTPSYTEAFF. J is TRBJ1-1 and V is TRBV2, with D maybe TRBD1 (6 bases). Per the germline V gene, CDR1 is SNHLY and CDR2 is FYNNEI. V was trimmed by 7 bases and J by 3 bases, leaving 27 bases between them. This CDR3 has 18 amino acids.

The chain has TRBV5-6 and TRBJ1-1; D not certain. The V end lost 4 bases, the J end lost 4 bases, and 17 bases lay between the germline ends. The length of the CDR3 is 15 residues. The germline V gene has CDR1 SGHDT and CDR2 YYEEEE. CDR3 coding DNA: TGTGCCAGCAGCCCTGGTTCCGGGTATAGCACTGAAGCTTTCTTT. It translates to CASSPGSGYSTEAFF. Full variable domain (rest looked up from reference TRBV5-6 and TRBJ1-1): DAGVTQSPTHLIKTRGQQVTLRCSPKSGHDTVSWYQQALGQGPQFIFQYYEEEERQRGNFPDRFSGHQFPNYSSELNVNALLLGDSALYLCASSPGSGYSTEAFFGQGTRLTVV.

CDR3 bases: TGCGCCAGCAGCTTGGGCTATAGCGGGGGGGCCGGAGATACGCAGTATTTT. Translating it yields CASSLGYSGGAGDTQYF. The chain links TRBV5-1 to TRBJ2-3; TRBD2 matches 11 bases. J gave up 5 bases and V 0 bases, and 8 bases lay outside the gene matches. Germline CDR1 is SGHRS and CDR2 is YFSETQ. The CDR3 is 17 amino acids.

The chain couples TRBV7-2 to TRBJ1-6; no clear D gene. The CDR3 runs 15 residues. Trimming left V 5 bases short and J 7 bases short, with 15 bases between. In germline, CDR1 is SGHTA, CDR2 FQGNSA. CDR3: CASSPHGPNNSPLHF. CDR3 DNA: TGTGCCAGCAGCCCTCATGGTCCGAACAATTCACCCCTCCACTTT.

This chain connects TRBV5-8 to TRBJ1-1; D not resolved. Germline assignment: CDR1 SGHTS and CDR2 YDEGEE. The germline V and J ends were trimmed by 4 bases and 5 bases, with 12 bases remaining between them. There are 13 residues in the CDR3. The CDR3 protein is CASSGTSLTEAFF. The CDR3, as DNA: TGTGCCAGCAGCGGCACGTCTCTTACTGAAGCTTTCTTT. Full variable domain (rest looked up from reference TRBV5-8 and TRBJ1-1): EAGVTQSPTHLIKTRGQQATLRCSPISGHTSVYWYQQALGLGLQFLLWYDEGEERNRGNFPPRFSGRQFPNYSSELNVNALELEDSALYLCASSGTSLTEAFFGQGTRLTVV.

The chain has TRBV5-1 and TRBJ1-6; TRBD1 aligns across 7 bases. Germline V gene data show CDR1 as SGHRS and CDR2 as YFSETQ. The CDR3 contains 14 residues. The junction had 6 bases not matched to a gene; V was cut back by 4 bases and J by 8 bases. CDR3 amino acids: CASSPTGSYSPLHF. In nucleotides, the CDR3 is TGCGCCAGCAGCCCGACAGGGAGTTATTCACCCCTCCACTTT. Combining the CDR3 with reference TRBV5-1 and TRBJ1-6 gives the whole variable domain KAGVTQTPRYLIKTRGQQVTLSCSPISGHRSVSWYQQTPGQGLQFLFEYFSETQRNKGNFPGRFSGRQFSNSRSEMNVSTLELGDSALYLCASSPTGSYSPLHFGNGTRLTVT.

This sequence joins TRBV5-1 and TRBJ1-2; 7 bases align to TRBD1. CDR1 is SGHRS and CDR2 is YFSETQ in the germline V gene. This CDR3 has 15 amino acids. V gave up 4 bases and J gave up 6 bases; unmatched junction bases: 12. CDR3 sequence: CASSDREAGGNGYTF. CDR3 nucleotides: TGCGCCAGCAGCGACAGGGAGGCTGGGGGAAATGGCTACACCTTC.

This clone was observed a single time. CDR3 protein: CASSLEVTMNTEAFF. The CDR3 coding sequence is TGCGCCAGCAGCTTGGAAGTGACAATGAACACTGAAGCTTTCTTT. The rearrangement joins TRBV5-1 to TRBJ1-1, with D hard to call. V dropped 0 bases and J dropped 0 bases, with 9 bases sitting between them. The V gene's germline CDR1 is SGHRS and CDR2 YFSETQ. This CDR3 is 15 amino acids long.

The CDR3 region has the DNA TGTGCCAGCAGTGACCACAGGGGGCTGAATGAAAAACTGTTTTTT. It translates to CASSDHRGLNEKLFF. The chain couples TRBV6-1 to TRBJ1-4, with 9 bases aligning to TRBD1. V was pared by 3 bases and J by 5 bases, with 4 bases of the junction left unmatched. The CDR3 has 15 residues. From germline, CDR1 is MNHNS and CDR2 SASEGT.

The chain recombines TRBV7-6 with TRBJ2-2; D possibly matches TRBD1 or TRBD2 (5 bases each). The length of the CDR3 is 15 residues. CDR1 SGHVS and CDR2 FNYEAQ come from the germline V gene. The germline V and J ends were trimmed by 5 bases and 4 bases, with 14 bases remaining between them. CDR3 residues: CASSPPGRATGELFF. The CDR3 nucleotides are TGTGCCAGCAGCCCCCCGGGGCGGGCCACCGGGGAGCTGTTTTTT.

The chain combines TRBV7-2 with TRBJ1-3; D unclear. The CDR3 covers 14 residues. Germline V gives CDR1 SGHTA, CDR2 FQGNSA. The V end lost 3 bases, the J end lost 5 bases, and 11 bases lay between the germline ends. As DNA, the CDR3 is TGTGCCAGCAGCTTGGGGAGGGCAAGAAACACCATATATTTT. Its protein product is CASSLGRARNTIYF.

The CDR3 DNA follows: TGCGCCAGCAGCCAAGACAGACCTGACCCAACTGGCTACACCTTC. This codes for CASSQDRPDPTGYTF. The gene calls are TRBV4-1 and TRBJ1-2; D is unclear. CDR1 is MGHRA and CDR2 is YSYEKL in the germline V gene. V lost 0 bases to trimming and J lost 7 bases, with 15 bases between them. CDR3 size: 15 residues.

The chain recombines TRBV3-1 (or the pseudogene TRBV3-2) with TRBJ2-7; D possibly matches TRBD1 or TRBD2 (5 bases each). The CDR3 runs to 13 residues. The germline V gene has CDR1 LGHDT and CDR2 YNNKEL (reference sequence). The V and J ends lost 7 bases and 3 bases respectively, with 13 bases between them. DNA for the CDR3: TGTGCCAGCACCCCCAGTGGGGGCTACGAGCAGTACTTC. Translating gives CASTPSGGYEQYF.

The rearrangement links TRBV7-2 to TRBJ2-3; 11 bases agree with TRBD2. Trimming removed 2 bases from V and 9 bases from J; junction bases left unmatched: 7. The CDR3 is 15 amino acids. Germline V gene lookup returns CDR1 SGHTA and CDR2 FQGNSA. The CDR3 DNA follows: TGTGCCAGCAGCTTAAGTAGCGGGGGGGTCGGGACGCAGTATTTT. Protein: CASSLSSGGVGTQYF.

V is TRBV7-8 and J is TRBJ1-1, with D perhaps matching TRBD1 (5 bases). The germline V gene has CDR1 SGHVS and CDR2 FQNEAQ. This CDR3 contains 14 residues. V lost 3 bases to trimming and J lost 5 bases, with 13 bases between them. The CDR3 DNA follows: TGTGCCAGCAGCTTCGGCAGGGCTTTGACTGAAGCTTTCTTT. This gives the protein CASSFGRALTEAFF.

The chain has TRBV6-1 and TRBJ1-3, with D unresolved. V was trimmed by 2 bases and J by 4 bases, leaving 3 bases between them. Germline CDR1 is MNHNS and CDR2 is SASEGT. CDR3 length equals 12 residues. CDR3 sequence: CASSEQGNTIYF. The CDR3 DNA reads as TGTGCCAGCAGTGAACAGGGAAACACCATATATTTT.